This TCR beta chain appears in the sequencing data of a study of blood T cell repertoires in COVID-19 (dated by TCRdb to 2020 to 2021). In terms of the full investigation: Samples from collaborators originated in the United States, Italy and Spain and spanned both the acute and convalescent phases of COVID-19. The prospective study material was composed of cDNA or gDNA derived from T cells, B-cell-depleted T cells, or PBMCs. Deeply sampled blood TCRbeta repertoires from subjects exposed to, actively infected with, or recovered from COVID-19 were included in the dataset. The repertoires were released in a freely available public database meant as a resource for research on the immune response to SARS-CoV-2. Samples came from the ongoing ImmuneRACE study (first 160 participants) plus 1,254 subjects from 6 global collaborators. A de-identified subject ID, COVID-19 status, age in years and sex were almost always included in the sample metadata. Where available, HLA class I and class II types were taken from metadata supplied by the sample provider and were not determined by assay-based typing.

V is pruned by 9 bases and J by 0 bases, leaving 18 bases of the junction without a gene match. From a lookup of the germline V gene, CDR1 and CDR2 are MRHNA and SNTAGT. The CDR3 measures 19 amino acids from cysteine to phenylalanine. Kept here is only the CDR3 DNA, which spans 57 bases and is read in frame from base 1. Concerning this clone itself: Its specific antigen is unknown. No base quality values were provided; no much bigger clone lies one nucleotide off.

General findings and caveats noted by the study authors: The amount of clinical and demographic metadata varied by source and participant and was provided uncurated.

The collaborating institutions used their own protocols to collect whole blood in K2EDTA tubes. Collaborator samples were shipped for TCRbeta analysis as frozen whole blood, isolated PBMCs, or DNA extracted from either sample type. The immunoSEQ Assay, a bias-controlled multiplex PCR, was used to amplify TCRbeta CDR3 regions from genomic DNA. Per the authors' processing: The number of nucleated cells in each sample was estimated by amplification of reference gene primers within the assay. To quantify the absolute abundance of each unique TCRbeta CDR3 rearrangement, sequence reads were collapsed and filtered. For each sample, productive Simpson clonality was calculated as the square root of Simpson's diversity index across productive rearrangements. The clones in this table, taken by TCRdb from immuneACCESS, are in-frame only. Not every clone is retained; where verified, under half of the shortfall comes from an unresolved V gene, and the cause of the rest is unknown. That table supplies the V and J calls and clone size; D and trimming were determined from the DNA. This sample holds 50,000 to 65,000 clones; around 90% were observed only once. The ten largest clonotypes hold under 1.3% of the sample.

Material for sequencing was peripheral blood. This clonotype originated in a man between 65 and 85 years old with acute or convalescent COVID-19. This sequence uses TRBV6-4 and TRBJ2-1, with TRBD2 identical over 9 junction bases. The DNA sequence is as follows: TGTGCCAGGGGAGGACTAGCGCGAAGACTACTGAGCTCCTACAATGAGCAGTTCTTC. Its protein reads: CARGGLARRLLSSYNEQFF.